This paragraph reports one T cell receptor (beta chain). These data come from a study of control samples from healthy donors and cancer patients. V gave up 8 bases and J gave up 5 bases, with 12 bases separating them. Germline loops: CDR1 WNHNN, CDR2 SYGVQD (reference sequence). The CDR3 is 12 amino acids. This table comes from immunoSEQ multiplex PCR, and its TCRdb copy is limited to in-frame clones, with some not included. Altogether tens of thousands of clones are present, about 85% being singletons, with the ten largest covering 15% to 20%. Input material: blood. The V gene is TRBV10-1, the J gene TRBJ1-2; D unclear. This receptor was identified in a young man in good health. In DNA, the CDR3 is TGCGCCAGCGGGGATGAGTATTATGGCTACACCTTC. Translating it yields CASGDEYYGYTF.